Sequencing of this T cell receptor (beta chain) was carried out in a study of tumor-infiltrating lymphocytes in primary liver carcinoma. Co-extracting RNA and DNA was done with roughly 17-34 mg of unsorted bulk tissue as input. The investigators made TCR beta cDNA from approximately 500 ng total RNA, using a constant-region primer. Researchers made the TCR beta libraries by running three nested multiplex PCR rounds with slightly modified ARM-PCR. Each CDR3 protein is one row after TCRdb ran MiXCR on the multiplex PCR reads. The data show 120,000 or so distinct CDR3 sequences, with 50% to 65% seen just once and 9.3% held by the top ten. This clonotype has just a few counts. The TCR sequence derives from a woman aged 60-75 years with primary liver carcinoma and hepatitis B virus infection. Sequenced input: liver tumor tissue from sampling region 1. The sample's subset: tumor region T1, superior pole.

CDR3 DNA sequence: TGCAGTGCGACGACAGGGGGTGCGAACAATGAGCAGTTCTTC. Its protein is CSATTGGANNEQFF. The V and J genes are TRBV20-1 and TRBJ2-1, with 9 bases aligning to TRBD1. CDR1 DFQATT and CDR2 SNEGSKA come from the germline V gene (reference sequence). The CDR3 is 14 residues long. Unmatched junction bases numbered 8, after V lost 6 bases and J lost 5 bases.